The text below deals with one TCR beta chain. The antigen remains unidentified. This record belongs to a study of shared clonotypes between healthy human individuals. Healthy HIV-negative adults without recent acute infections or vaccinations served as donors. TCRdb keeps only in-frame clones here, not all; method: immunoSEQ multiplex PCR. The sample yields about 120,000 clones, around 68% seen once. CDR1 and CDR2 from the germline V gene are SGDLS and YYNGEE. The CDR3 covers 16 residues. V was cut by 3 bases and J by 5 bases, with 18 bases left in between. The study's findings and limits: Richness estimates generally favored naive over memory subsets. Non-shared clonotypes displayed generation probabilities falling below those of clonotypes present in all four donors.

Source material: memory CD8+ T cells sorted from blood. Subset specified: CD45RO+ cells pooled with CCR7-negative TemRA cells. The chain couples TRBV9 to TRBJ2-4; D call uncertain. The TCR comes from a woman aged 30 to 39 in good health. In nucleotides, the CDR3 is TGTGCCAGCAGCGATCGGATGACTGGCATCCAAAACATTCAGTACTTC. This codes for CASSDRMTGIQNIQYF.